The 26 T cell receptor beta chains in this list originate from one sample, sequenced in a study of cytomegalovirus exposure and HLA in healthy donors. The PCR used 60 Vbeta and 13 Jbeta primers. The method was immunoSEQ multiplex PCR; TCRdb's version includes in-frame clones alone and lacks a portion of them. Here the sample spans approximately 89,000 clones, less than 75% being singletons. Sequencing was performed on PBMCs. The receptors were gathered from a woman between 25 and 40 years old in good health and CMV-seropositive.

The table lists this clone with a few counts. This CDR3 is CASSLATGWGTEAFF. CDR3 nucleotides: TGTGCCAGCAGCTTAGCCACAGGGTGGGGAACTGAAGCTTTCTTT. The chain recombines TRBV7-9 with TRBJ1-1; D perhaps matches TRBD1 (6 bases). The CDR3 extends over 15 amino acids. Deletions cut 0 bases from V and 5 bases from J, with 13 bases between. The germline gives CDR1 SEHNR, CDR2 FQNEAQ (reference sequence).

The CDR3 region has the DNA TGTGCCAGCAGCTTAGCTCCAGGGGGGAACTACAATGAGCAGTTCTTC. Its protein is CASSLAPGGNYNEQFF. The gene calls are TRBV7-7 and TRBJ2-1, with a weak D call TRBD1 (7 bases). This CDR3 has 16 residues. The V end was cut by 0 bases, the J end by 3 bases, with 12 bases between. Germline values: CDR1 SSHAT, CDR2 FNYEAQ (reference sequence).

The table lists this clone with a few counts. The genes are TRBV5-6 and TRBJ1-2, with 9 bases aligning to TRBD1. Unmatched junction bases numbered 3, after V lost 2 bases and J lost 7 bases. The V gene's germline CDR1 is SGHDT and CDR2 YYEEEE. The CDR3 runs 13 residues. CDR3 region: CASSLNRGPGYTF. The DNA for the CDR3 is TGTGCCAGCAGCTTAAACAGGGGGCCTGGCTACACCTTC.

DNA for the CDR3: TGTGCCACCAGCAGGGGGCTTGGGGGCATCACAGATACGCAGTATTTT. Encoded protein: CATSRGLGGITDTQYF. J is TRBJ2-3 and V is TRBV15; tentatively, D is TRBD1 (6 bases). Trimming removed 3 bases at V and 2 bases at J, with 15 bases between. Germline CDR1 is LNHNV and CDR2 is YYDKDF (reference sequence). This CDR3 is 16 amino acids long.

The chain has TRBV11-3 and TRBJ2-2; the match to TRBD2 covers 8 bases. V shed 5 bases and J 7 bases; nucleotides not matched to a gene: 15. This CDR3 is 17 amino acids long. Germline CDR1 reads SGHNT; CDR2 reads YENEEA. CDR3 loop: CASSPKVGGGRHGELFF. CDR3 coding DNA: TGTGCCAGCAGCCCCAAGGTTGGCGGGGGGCGGCACGGGGAGCTGTTTTTT. The full variable domain, with the rest looked up from reference TRBV11-3 and TRBJ2-2, is EAGVVQSPRYKIIEKKQPVAFWCNPISGHNTLYWYLQNLGQGPELLIRYENEEAVDDSQLPKDRFSAERLKGVDSTLKIQPAELGDSAVYLCASSPKVGGGRHGELFFGEGSRLTVL.

The J gene is TRBJ1-2, the V gene TRBV10-3; TRBD1 aligns across 11 bases. J was trimmed by 5 bases and V by 6 bases; bases with no gene match: 11. The CDR3 consists of 16 residues. Germline V gives CDR1 ENHRY, CDR2 SYGVKD. This CDR3 reads CAISVPPGTGGYGYTF. CDR3 in DNA: TGTGCCATCAGCGTCCCGCCCGGGACAGGGGGTTATGGCTACACCTTC.

This clone has just a few counts. The gene calls are TRBV7-9 and TRBJ2-3, with D perhaps matching TRBD1 (5 bases). The V gene's germline CDR1 is SEHNR and CDR2 FQNEAQ (reference sequence). CDR3 length equals 12 residues. The ends were cut back, 5 bases at V and 6 bases at J, with 9 bases in the middle. The CDR3 sequence: CASSPPGDTQYF. The CDR3 DNA reads as TGTGCCAGCAGCCCGCCAGGGGATACGCAGTATTTT.

A few counts support this clone. The rearrangement links TRBV4-2 to TRBJ2-3, with D tentatively TRBD2 (7 bases). The V gene lost 4 bases and the J gene lost 6 bases, with 20 bases spanning the gap. The V gene's germline CDR1 is LGHNA and CDR2 YNFKEQ. The CDR3 spans 16 residues. CDR3 in amino acids: CASSPLHGGGRDTQYF. In DNA form, the CDR3 reads TGTGCCAGCAGCCCCCTCCATGGGGGGGGCCGGGATACGCAGTATTTT.

V and J are TRBV2 and TRBJ2-2; tentatively, D is TRBD2 (5 bases). Trimming left V 7 bases short and J 3 bases short, with 12 bases between. CDR3 length equals 14 residues. The V gene's germline CDR1 is SNHLY and CDR2 FYNNEI. The CDR3, as DNA: TGTGCCAGCAACCGGGGTACGGACACCGGGGAGCTGTTTTTT. Translating gives CASNRGTDTGELFF.

The chain links TRBV20-1 to TRBJ2-7; no reliable D call. Germline loops: CDR1 DFQATT, CDR2 SNEGSKA (reference sequence). Trimming stripped 3 bases from V and 5 bases from J, with 8 bases between. The CDR3 runs 11 residues. The CDR3: CSASQAHEQYF. The CDR3, as DNA: TGCAGTGCTAGCCAGGCCCACGAGCAGTACTTC.

The V and J genes are TRBV28 and TRBJ2-1; tentative D call: TRBD1 (6 bases). Deletions cut 5 bases from V and 1 base from J, with 12 bases between. The CDR3 sequence is 15 residues long. CDR1 and CDR2 (germline): MDHEN, SYDVKM. CDR3 nucleotide sequence: TGTGCCAGCAGTCCTGGGGACATATCCTACAATGAGCAGTTCTTC. Translating it yields CASSPGDISYNEQFF. Complete variable domain (other parts from reference TRBV28 and TRBJ2-1): DVKVTQSSRYLVKRTGEKVFLECVQDMDHENMFWYRQDPGLGLRLIYFSYDVKMKEKGDIPEGYSVSREKKERFSLILESASTNQTSMYLCASSPGDISYNEQFFGPGTRLTVL.

V and J are TRBV28 and TRBJ2-5; no clear D gene. V lost 5 bases, J lost 4 bases, and 11 bases lay in between. The CDR3 contains 13 residues. In germline, CDR1 is MDHEN, CDR2 SYDVKM. The CDR3 DNA reads TGTGCCAGCAGTGTAGTTCCCCCAGAGACCCAGTACTTC. Protein: CASSVVPPETQYF.

In its sample, this clone was seen a few times. This chain connects TRBV25-1 to TRBJ2-1, with 7 nucleotides matching TRBD1. The CDR3 sequence is 16 residues long. V shed 1 base, J shed 0 bases, and the junction held 3 bases outside the gene matches. Germline-derived CDR1 and CDR2 are MGHDK and SYGVNS. The CDR3, as DNA: TGTGCCAGCAGTGAATTCCGACAGGGCTCCTACAATGAGCAGTTCTTC. Translated: CASSEFRQGSYNEQFF.

The V and J genes are TRBV4-1 and TRBJ2-4, with TRBD1 identical over 7 bases. The V gene's germline CDR1 is MGHRA and CDR2 YSYEKL. The ends lost 2 bases at V and 5 bases at J; junction bases unmatched: 6. The CDR3 is 15 residues long. The CDR3 region is CASSQWGTDQNIQYF. CDR3 nucleotide sequence: TGCGCCAGCAGCCAATGGGGGACAGATCAAAACATTCAGTACTTC.

The rearrangement uses TRBV4-3 and TRBJ2-3; 9 bases fit TRBD2. The V and J ends lost 1 base and 2 bases, in that order; junction bases with no gene match: 4. CDR1 and CDR2 (germline): LGHNA, YSLEER. The CDR3 totals 16 residues. The CDR3 here is CASSQGGGANTDTQYF. Written as DNA, the CDR3 is TGCGCCAGCAGCCAAGGCGGGGGGGCCAACACAGATACGCAGTATTTT.

This clone was picked up a small number of times. This chain links TRBV6-5 with TRBJ1-5, with TRBD1 as a possible D gene (5 bases). The CDR3 length is 15 residues. The germline V and J ends were trimmed by 2 bases and 3 bases, with 11 bases remaining between them. Germline CDR1 and CDR2: MNHEY and SVGAGI. The CDR3 bases are TGTGCCAGCAGTTACGCGGGGGGGTTCAATCAGCCCCAGCATTTT. Protein product: CASSYAGGFNQPQHF.

This chain uses TRBV7-9 with TRBJ1-1; D is undetermined. Per the germline V gene, CDR1 is SEHNR and CDR2 is FQNEAQ (reference sequence). V gave up 6 bases and J gave up 3 bases, with 5 bases separating them. The CDR3 loop spans 11 amino acids. Written as DNA, the CDR3 is TGTGCCAGCAGTCGGTACACTGAAGCTTTCTTT. Protein: CASSRYTEAFF. The entire variable domain, with the rest obtained from reference TRBV7-9 and TRBJ1-1, is as follows: DTGVSQNPRHKITKRGQNVTFRCDPISEHNRLYWYRQTLGQGPEFLTYFQNEAQLEKSRLLSDRFSAERPKGSFSTLEIQRTEQGDSAMYLCASSRYTEAFFGQGTRLTVV.

For this clone: The sample has other DNA sequences that encode this CDR3 too. The rearrangement links TRBV29-1 to TRBJ1-5; D unclear. V was shortened by 4 bases and J by 7 bases, with 5 bases between the two germline ends. Germline V gene data show CDR1 as SQVTM and CDR2 as ANQGSEA. The CDR3 is 10 residues long. CDR3 sequence (DNA): TGCAGCGTTGGAAGCCAGCCCCAGCATTTT. This sequence encodes CSVGSQPQHF.

This clone was recorded only once. The chain uses TRBV4-1 and TRBJ2-3; a possible D gene is TRBD2 (7 bases). CDR1 is MGHRA and CDR2 is YSYEKL in the germline V gene. The CDR3 extends over 15 amino acids. V was pared by 5 bases and J by 2 bases, with 14 bases between. The CDR3: CASSGGALDTDTQYF. The CDR3 nucleotides are TGCGCCAGCAGCGGGGGGGCCCTCGACACAGATACGCAGTATTTT.

The V call is TRBV5-4, the J call TRBJ1-4; D is perhaps TRBD1 (5 bases). Trimming shortened V by 3 bases and J by 7 bases, and 19 bases separated the two germline ends. This CDR3 is built from 16 residues. Germline V CDR1 and CDR2: SGHNT, YYREEE (reference sequence). CDR3 sequence (DNA): TGTGCCAGCAGCTGGGGCGGGACGGAGCTCCTTGAAAAACTGTTTTTT. Protein sequence: CASSWGGTELLEKLFF.

Only a few counts were recorded for this clone. This chain uses TRBV4-2 with TRBJ2-2; 8 bases are a match to TRBD2. CDR3 length: 15 residues. With V trimmed by 1 base and J by 5 bases, 3 bases remained unmatched. The germline V gene has CDR1 LGHNA and CDR2 YNFKEQ. The chain's CDR3 is CASSQVSGATGELFF. The CDR3 DNA is TGTGCCAGCAGCCAAGTTAGCGGGGCTACCGGGGAGCTGTTTTTT.

V and J are TRBV7-9 and TRBJ1-1; TRBD1 matches at 9 bases. The V and J ends lost 4 bases and 4 bases, in that order; junction bases with no gene match: 13. There are 17 residues in the CDR3. The germline V gene has CDR1 SEHNR and CDR2 FQNEAQ (reference sequence). This CDR3 reads CASSSIPGTGFGTEAFF. The CDR3 nucleotides read TGTGCCAGCAGCTCGATTCCCGGGACAGGGTTCGGCACTGAAGCTTTCTTT.

This clone was counted a few times. The chain joins TRBV7-9 to TRBJ2-1; 11 bases are shared with TRBD2. The germline V gene has CDR1 SEHNR and CDR2 FQNEAQ (reference sequence). The trim removed 4 bases at V and 0 bases at J, leaving 5 bases unmatched. The CDR3 covers 17 residues. The CDR3 sequence is CASSSGTSGISYNEQFF. CDR3 DNA sequence: TGTGCCAGCAGCTCCGGGACTAGCGGTATCTCCTACAATGAGCAGTTCTTC.

This rearrangement joins TRBV7-2 to TRBJ1-2; 7 nucleotides align to TRBD1. The V and J ends lost 4 bases and 8 bases, in that order; junction bases with no gene match: 7. Germline V gene sequence: CDR1 SGHTA, CDR2 FQGNSA. The CDR3 totals 13 residues. CDR3 sequence: CASSSIRQGGYTF. CDR3 bases: TGTGCCAGCAGCTCAATCCGACAGGGAGGCTACACCTTC.

The J gene is TRBJ1-2, the V gene TRBV9, with 10 bases lining up with TRBD1. Losses at the gene ends were 0 bases for V and 2 bases for J; bases not matched to a gene: 4. This CDR3 has 16 residues. The germline V gene encodes CDR1 SGDLS and CDR2 YYNGEE. The CDR3 sequence is CASSVAGQGGNYGYTF. Here the CDR3 DNA reads TGTGCCAGCAGCGTAGCCGGACAGGGGGGAAACTATGGCTACACCTTC.

This chain joins TRBV7-3 and TRBJ2-2; 9 bases are a match to TRBD1. Germline-derived CDR1 and CDR2 are SGHTA and FQGTGA. With V trimmed by 4 bases and J by 7 bases, 10 bases remained unmatched. CDR3 length: 16 amino acids. The CDR3 region is CASSSQDRGRIGELFF. As DNA, the CDR3 is TGTGCCAGCAGCTCCCAGGACAGGGGTCGGATCGGGGAGCTGTTTTTT. The full variable domain, rest sourced from reference TRBV7-3 and TRBJ2-2, is GAGVSQTPSNKVTEKGKYVELRCDPISGHTALYWYRQSLGQGPEFLIYFQGTGAADDSGLPNDRFFAVRPEGSVSTLKIQRTERGDSAVYLCASSSQDRGRIGELFFGEGSRLTVL.